The entry that follows covers one TCR beta chain sequence. These data belong to a study of blood T cells in healthy people across ages. For the second PCR, which ran for about 7 to 11 cycles, a sample-barcoded 5' primer and a J-beta primer mix were used. TCRdb ran MiXCR on the 5' RACE reads and lists one entry per CDR3 protein. The table shows around 800,000 distinct CDR3 sequences, with more than 25% occurring only once. V lost 8 bases, J lost 0 bases, and 14 bases lay in between. The CDR3 has 14 amino acids. Peripheral blood, about 9.8 milliliters per donor, was collected. The sample also formed part of further work on T cells of mothers and their children. That work states: Second-PCR amplification with M1S added sample barcodes and 2-4 random nucleotides.

The sample comprised blood. This clonotype was sampled from a boy between 5 and 17 years old in good health. The V call is TRBV12-3 or TRBV12-4, the J call TRBJ2-7; no firm D call. CDR3 protein: CASGPRAGSYEQYF. The CDR3 coding sequence is TGTGCCAGCGGCCCTCGGGCAGGCTCCTACGAGCAGTACTTC.